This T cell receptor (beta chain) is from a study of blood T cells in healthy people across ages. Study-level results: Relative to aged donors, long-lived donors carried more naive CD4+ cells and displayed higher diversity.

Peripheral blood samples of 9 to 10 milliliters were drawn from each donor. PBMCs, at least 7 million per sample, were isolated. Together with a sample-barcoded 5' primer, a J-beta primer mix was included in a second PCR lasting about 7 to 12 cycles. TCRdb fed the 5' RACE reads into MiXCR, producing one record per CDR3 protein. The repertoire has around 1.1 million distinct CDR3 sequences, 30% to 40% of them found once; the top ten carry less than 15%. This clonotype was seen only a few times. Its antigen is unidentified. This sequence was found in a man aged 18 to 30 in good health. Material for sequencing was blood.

This CDR3 reads CASRSLRYGYTF. The CDR3 DNA sequence: TGTGCCAGCAGGTCGCTGAGATATGGCTACACCTTC. The rearrangement joins TRBV2 to TRBJ1-2, with no clear D. In germline, CDR1 is SNHLY, CDR2 FYNNEI. With 6 bases removed from V and 5 bases from J, the gap between germline ends came to 10 bases. This CDR3 comprises 12 residues. The variable domain in full, completed from reference TRBV2 and TRBJ1-2, reads EPEVTQTPSHQVTQMGQEVILRCVPISNHLYFYWYRQILGQKVEFLVSFYNNEISEKSEIFDDQFSVERPDGSNFTLKIRSTKLEDSAMYFCASRSLRYGYTFGSGTRLTVV.